These T cell receptor beta chains were read from a single sample in a study of cytotoxic CD8 clonotypes in ibrutinib-treated CLL. This table comes from immunoSEQ multiplex PCR, and its TCRdb copy is limited to in-frame clones, with some not included. The table shows roughly 15,000 clones, with approximately 80% occurring only once. The sample was PBMCs, taken before ibrutinib treatment. All receptors derive from a human donor with chronic lymphocytic leukemia. CDR3s include the opening cysteine and the closing phenylalanine or tryptophan. The D gene is left open where the match is weak.

TRBJ2-6 NA TRBV4-3 CASSQDIDLSGANVLTF
TRBJ2-7 TRBD2 TRBV7-2 CASSLGPAGGTEQYF
TRBJ2-2 NA TRBV11-3 CASSPSGTGLMRELFF
TRBJ2-5 NA TRBV27 CASSLGSWPQETQYF
TRBJ2-5 NA TRBV11-2 CASSFPSGQETQYF
TRBJ2-7 TRBD2 TRBV6-5 CASRETSDYEQYF
TRBJ2-7 TRBD2 TRBV29-1 CSVSGISLGEQYF
TRBJ2-7 TRBD1 TRBV4-1 CASSDRGYEQYF
TRBJ2-7 NA TRBV27 CASSLSRTNYEQYF
TRBJ2-7 TRBD2 TRBV7-3 CASSWTSRTEQYF
TRBJ2-7 NA TRBV28 CASIGTKSSYEQYF
TRBJ2-1 NA TRBV7-2 CASSSDVSSYNEQFF
TRBJ2-5 TRBD1 TRBV18 CASSPTLRQGTRETQYF
TRBJ2-3 TRBD2 TRBV7-3 CASSPGLAVDTQYF
TRBJ2-1 NA TRBV4-1 CASSPSSGEQFF
TRBJ2-2 TRBD1 TRBV7-9 CASSDRDREVGELFF
TRBJ1-5 NA TRBV7-2 CASSLAGSSNQPQHF
TRBJ2-3 NA TRBV10-3 CAISERGDTQYF
TRBJ2-7 TRBD2 TRBV27 CASSLVAGGPSSYEQYF
TRBJ1-2 NA TRBV19 CASTAPGYLARTF
TRBJ2-1 NA TRBV5-4 CASSPTPYEQFF
TRBJ2-2 NA TRBV21-1 CASSKGQGGTGELFF
TRBJ1-1 TRBD1 TRBV7-3 CASSMNRQGAEAFF
TRBJ1-5 NA TRBV6-5 CASSYRGANQPQHF
TRBJ2-7 TRBD2 TRBV2 CASLATSGSYEQYF
TRBJ2-3 TRBD2 TRBV7-2 CASSPITSGGTATDTQYF
TRBJ2-1 TRBD1 TRBV28 CASSLAQGTGGWGEQFF
TRBJ2-5 NA TRBV15 CATSRDRRERPRRETQYF
TRBJ2-5 NA TRBV5-4 CASSLVTGVQETQYF
TRBJ2-2 NA TRBV9 CASSVYSAANTGELFF
TRBJ2-2 TRBD2 TRBV28 CASSPPGLATGELFF
TRBJ1-1 NA TRBV28 CASSPPQPLQPEAFF
TRBJ2-7 TRBD1 TRBV29-1 CSVDTGTGAYEQYF
TRBJ2-2 NA TRBV19 CASSMRGPNTGELFF
TRBJ2-5 NA TRBV9 CASSVEWGETQYF
TRBJ2-1 NA TRBV19 CASSLGNEQFF
TRBJ2-1 NA TRBV29-1 CSVEGQADVEQFF
TRBJ2-7 NA TRBV7-6 CASSLAANEGEQYF
TRBJ2-7 NA TRBV29-1 CSVELTGLNPYEQYF
TRBJ2-1 TRBD2 TRBV6-5 CASRPTSGRYNEQFF
TRBJ2-3 NA TRBV7-6 CASSSGEYTQYF
TRBJ1-2 NA TRBV7-2 CASSFGGFYGYTF
TRBJ2-7 TRBD2 TRBV6-5 CASSKGLAGVYEQYF
TRBJ2-5 NA TRBV29-1 CSVALPGETQYF
TRBJ1-1 TRBD1 TRBV5-1 CASSVRDSMENTEAFF
TRBJ1-5 NA TRBV6-5 CASKLAGRNQPQHF
TRBJ1-1 NA TRBV11-2 CASSLRPPNTEAFF
TRBJ1-6 NA TRBV28 CASSGSSYNSPLHF
TRBJ2-7 NA TRBV7-2 CASSPGRVYEQYF
TRBJ2-2 TRBD2 TRBV11-3 CASSSTGGDTGELFF